This TCR beta chain was identified during a study of cytomegalovirus exposure and HLA in healthy donors. The study ran its PCR with 60 Vbeta and 13 Jbeta primers. The table came from immunoSEQ multiplex PCR; TCRdb's copy has only in-frame clones and leaves some out. This sample yields around 53,000 clones, of which around four fifths are seen a single time; roughly 1.6% belongs to the top ten. The CDR3 covers 15 residues. Trimming cost V 6 bases and J 8 bases; bases outside gene matches: 6. Germline-derived CDR1 and CDR2 are MNHEY and SVGAGI. The sample was PBMCs. This receptor was obtained from a man aged 30 to 39 in good health and CMV-seronegative. The rearrangement joins TRBV6-5 to TRBJ2-1; 14 bases agree with TRBD2. CDR3 sequence (DNA): TGTGCCAGCAGGACCGGGACTAGCGGGAGCCATGAGCAGTTCTTC. As protein: CASRTGTSGSHEQFF.